These 24 T cell receptor beta chains were sequenced from one sample in a study of CD8+CD57+ T cells in acquired aplastic anemia. Genomic DNA templated the TCR beta VDJ and CDR3 profiling. Each CDR3 protein is one row after TCRdb ran MiXCR on the reads. Of some 200,000 distinct CDR3 sequences listed, approximately 48% are singletons. Whoever was chosen for sequencing had shown CD8+CD57+ cell expansion by flow cytometry. Input material: sorted CD4+, CD8+, or CD8+CD57+ T cells (not recorded which) from PBMCs. The source of these receptors is a human donor with aplastic anemia.

The rearrangement joins TRBV3-1 to TRBJ2-7, with 7 bases fitting TRBD1. Per germline, CDR1 LGHDT and CDR2 YNNKEL (reference sequence). The CDR3 covers 14 residues. With 4 bases clipped from V and 4 bases from J, the junction kept 7 bases outside the gene matches. CDR3 amino acids: CASSLRTGEYEQYF. CDR3 coding DNA: TGTGCCAGCAGCCTACGGACAGGTGAATACGAGCAGTACTTC.

The count of this clonotype is one. Germline and junction disagree at one end, which may indicate a read error. The chain uses TRBV4-2 and TRBJ1-6; D unresolved. This CDR3 has 16 residues. Per the germline V gene, CDR1 is LGHNA and CDR2 is YNFKEQ. CDR3 nucleotides: TGTGCCGGCAGCCTTCCCGCATCGATGGGTAATTCACCCCTCCACTTT. This translates into CAGSLPASMGNSPLHF.

The chain is built from TRBV24-1 and TRBJ2-7; possible D gene TRBD2, 5 bases. Per germline, CDR1 KGHDR and CDR2 SFDVKD. V gave up 3 bases and J gave up 5 bases, with 16 bases separating them. This CDR3 comprises 15 residues. The DNA of the CDR3 is TGTGCCACCAGTGATCGGCGGGCCGGGCCCCACGAGCAGTACTTC. Translating it yields CATSDRRAGPHEQYF.

In this sample, this clonotype turned up many times. The chain carries TRBV5-4 and TRBJ1-1; a weak D match, TRBD1 (5 bases). V gave up 0 bases and J gave up 4 bases, with 19 bases separating them. The CDR3 sequence is 17 residues long. Germline CDR1 is SGHNT and CDR2 is YYREEE (reference sequence). The CDR3 coding sequence is TGTGCCAGCAGCTTGGCCTTCGGGGGAAGGCTGGTCACTGAAGCTTTCTTT. Protein: CASSLAFGGRLVTEAFF.

Comment on this clonotype: A single base separates this from a much larger clone, so it may be a read error. This sequence joins TRBV10-3 and TRBJ1-3; D might be TRBD1 (6 bases). The CDR3 spans 12 residues. Trimming took off 6 bases at V and 7 bases at J, with 10 bases between the two ends. The germline gives CDR1 ENHRY, CDR2 SYGVKD. CDR3 region: CAIRPGANTIYF. CDR3 coding DNA: TGTGCCATCAGGCCAGGGGCGAACACCATATATTTT.

This clonotype was found many times. The rearrangement links TRBV5-4 to TRBJ2-7; D may be TRBD1 (5 bases). The CDR3 has 13 amino acids. Germline CDR1 is SGHNT and CDR2 is YYREEE (reference sequence). V dropped 0 bases and J dropped 2 bases, with 6 bases sitting between them. This chain's CDR3 is CASSLAGTYEQYF. In DNA form, the CDR3 reads TGTGCCAGCAGCTTGGCAGGGACCTACGAGCAGTACTTC.

This clonotype was counted only a few times. The chain links TRBV7-9 to TRBJ2-7, with D perhaps being TRBD1 or TRBD2 (5 bases each). The germline V gene encodes CDR1 SEHNR and CDR2 FQNEAQ (reference sequence). Trimming cost V 5 bases and J 2 bases, with 10 bases left between them. The CDR3 has 13 residues. The CDR3 nucleotides are TGTGCCAGCAGCAGTCTGGGGGCCTACGAGCAGTACTTC. Its translation: CASSSLGAYEQYF. Complete variable domain (other parts from reference TRBV7-9 and TRBJ2-7): DTGVSQNPRHKITKRGQNVTFRCDPISEHNRLYWYRQTLGQGPEFLTYFQNEAQLEKSRLLSDRFSAERPKGSFSTLEIQRTEQGDSAMYLCASSSLGAYEQYFGPGTRLTVT.

The chain has TRBV7-3 and TRBJ2-7; TRBD2 matches at 13 bases. The CDR3 has 15 amino acids. Germline V CDR1 and CDR2: SGHTA, FQGTGA. J gave up 5 bases and V 4 bases, and 5 bases lay outside the gene matches. CDR3 loop: CASSSGLAGRDEQYF. The CDR3 DNA reads TGTGCCAGCAGCTCGGGACTAGCGGGGAGAGACGAGCAGTACTTC.

V and J are TRBV19 and TRBJ2-3; TRBD1 agrees at 8 bases. The length of the CDR3 is 14 residues. With 5 bases clipped from V and 3 bases from J, the junction kept 4 bases outside the gene matches. From germline, CDR1 is LNHDA and CDR2 SQIVND (reference sequence). This chain's CDR3 is CASSYWTGTDTQYF. CDR3 bases: TGTGCCAGTAGTTACTGGACAGGGACAGATACGCAGTATTTT.

V and J are TRBV20-1 and TRBJ2-7; TRBD2 might be the D (5 bases). Germline lookup yields CDR1 DFQATT and CDR2 SNEGSKA (reference sequence). V lost 6 bases and J lost 7, with 19 bases in between. This CDR3 is built from 13 residues. CDR3 in DNA: TGCAGTGCCTTTTGGGCGGGCCAAGGAGAGCAGTACTTC. Protein product: CSAFWAGQGEQYF.

V is TRBV6-5 and J is TRBJ1-1; 9 bases agree with TRBD1. Germline V lookup: CDR1 MNHEY, CDR2 SVGAGI. V gave up 4 bases and J gave up 5 bases; unmatched junction bases: 8. This CDR3 contains 15 residues. The CDR3 reads CASSFTGGANTEAFF. In DNA, the CDR3 is TGTGCCAGCAGTTTTACAGGGGGCGCGAATACTGAAGCTTTCTTT.

The chain joins TRBV28 to TRBJ1-5, with D possibly matching TRBD1 (6 bases). V lost 6 bases and J 3 bases, leaving 18 bases between the germline ends. Germline V lookup: CDR1 MDHEN, CDR2 SYDVKM. The CDR3 is 16 residues long. CDR3 DNA: TGTGCCAGCAGCTCCCAGCGTCAGGGGTTCAATCAGCCCCAGCATTTT. Its translation is CASSSQRQGFNQPQHF.

In its sample, this clonotype was seen many times. The rearrangement links TRBV5-1 to TRBJ2-5; tentatively, D is TRBD1 or TRBD2 (5 bases each). CDR1 and CDR2 (germline): SGHRS, YFSETQ. The CDR3 is 14 amino acids. Trimming stripped 5 bases from V and 2 bases from J, with 13 bases between. The CDR3 protein is CASSPPGRQETQYF. The CDR3 bases are TGCGCCAGCAGTCCCCCGGGACGGCAAGAGACCCAGTACTTC.

This clonotype has just one count. Since the CDR3 does not end with the conserved phenylalanine or tryptophan, this likely comes from a read error. V and J are TRBV7-2 and TRBJ2-1; no clear D. Trimming removed 2 bases from V and 4 bases from J, with 6 bases in between. The germline gives CDR1 SGHTA, CDR2 FQGNSA. The CDR3 runs to 13 residues. CDR3 bases: TGTGCCAGCAGCTTAACCCAGTACAATGAGCAGTTCCTC. Translated: CASSLTQYNEQFL.

There are a few counts of this clonotype. A much larger clone lies a single base off, so this may be a read error. The genes are TRBV20-1 and TRBJ2-1; D remains unclear. From germline, CDR1 is DFQATT and CDR2 SNEGSKA (reference sequence). Trimming stripped 5 bases from V and 12 bases from J, with 17 bases between. The CDR3 extends over 12 amino acids. This CDR3 reads CSAFRRVMGQFF. The CDR3 DNA is TGCAGTGCTTTCCGGAGAGTAATGGGGCAGTTCTTC.

In its sample, this clonotype was seen a few times. The chain couples TRBV24-1 to TRBJ2-1; D possibly corresponds to TRBD2 (6 bases). Germline values: CDR1 KGHDR, CDR2 SFDVKD. V was shortened by 2 bases and J by 7 bases, with 17 bases between the two germline ends. The CDR3 is made up of 16 amino acids. CDR3 coding DNA: TGTGCCACCAGTGATTCGACGCGGGATATGGTTAATGAGCAGTTCTTC. Protein sequence: CATSDSTRDMVNEQFF.

This clonotype was detected ten times or more. This chain joins TRBV29-1 and TRBJ2-5; D possibly corresponds to TRBD2 (5 bases). The CDR3 is 13 residues long. The V and J ends lost 3 bases and 1 base respectively, with 9 bases between them. Germline V gene data show CDR1 as SQVTM and CDR2 as ANQGSEA. The chain's CDR3 is CSVEGSIQETQYF. DNA of the CDR3: TGCAGCGTTGAGGGGAGCATCCAAGAGACCCAGTACTTC.

This clonotype has ten or more counts. The J gene is TRBJ2-3, the V gene TRBV20-1, with 12 bases identical to TRBD1. After removal of 6 bases from V and 6 bases from J, the junction contained 7 bases not matched to a gene. CDR3 length: 14 amino acids. Germline lookup yields CDR1 DFQATT and CDR2 SNEGSKA (reference sequence). The CDR3 reads CSARGDRGLDTQYF. The CDR3, as DNA: TGCAGTGCCAGGGGGGACAGGGGGCTCGATACGCAGTATTTT.

In this sample, this clonotype turned up many times. This chain uses TRBV5-4 with TRBJ2-6; D uncertain. The CDR3 contains 17 residues. The V gene's germline CDR1 is SGHNT and CDR2 YYREEE (reference sequence). With 4 bases removed from V and 0 bases from J, the gap between germline ends came to 14 bases. CDR3 protein: CASSDAGRISGANVLTF. Written as DNA, the CDR3 is TGTGCCAGCAGCGATGCAGGACGGATCTCTGGGGCCAACGTCCTGACTTTC.

This clonotype was counted ten times or more. This chain links TRBV29-1 with TRBJ2-2; 8 positions match TRBD1. With 4 bases clipped from V and 6 bases from J, the junction kept 4 bases outside the gene matches. CDR3 size: 13 residues. Germline V gene lookup returns CDR1 SQVTM and CDR2 ANQGSEA. The CDR3 sequence is CSVGTGGAGELFF. The CDR3, as DNA: TGCAGCGTTGGAACAGGGGGAGCCGGGGAGCTGTTTTTT.

This clonotype appeared many times. CDR3 residues: CSARVPGGTGELFF. The DNA of the CDR3 is TGCAGTGCTAGAGTCCCAGGTGGCACCGGGGAGCTGTTTTTT. The chain joins TRBV20-1 to TRBJ2-2; D ambiguous. The V gene's germline CDR1 is DFQATT and CDR2 SNEGSKA (reference sequence). The V end was cut by 1 base, the J end by 4 bases, with 10 bases between. The CDR3 is 14 residues long.

The rearrangement uses TRBV2 and TRBJ2-7; 7 positions match TRBD1. Germline-derived CDR1 and CDR2 are SNHLY and FYNNEI. The CDR3 has 17 amino acids. Trimming at V came to 0 bases and at J to 3 bases, leaving 11 bases not matched to a gene. CDR3 loop: CASSEASGTATLYEQYF. In DNA form, the CDR3 reads TGTGCCAGCAGTGAAGCCTCCGGGACAGCAACACTCTACGAGCAGTACTTC.

The rearrangement joins TRBV6-5 to TRBJ2-3; D unresolved. The CDR3 totals 15 residues. Trimming removed 0 bases from V and 2 bases from J, with 9 bases in between. Germline-derived CDR1 and CDR2 are MNHEY and SVGAGI. CDR3 bases: TGTGCCAGCAGTTACTCGGCGCATTCCACAGATACGCAGTATTTT. Translating it yields CASSYSAHSTDTQYF.

The rearrangement uses TRBV20-1 and TRBJ2-1, with 8 nucleotides matching TRBD2. V shed 5 bases, J shed 5 bases, and the junction held 14 bases outside the gene matches. Looked up from germline, CDR1 is DFQATT and CDR2 is SNEGSKA (reference sequence). The CDR3 covers 16 residues. The CDR3 sequence is CSAPPPGRGDNNEQFF. The CDR3, as DNA: TGCAGTGCTCCCCCCCCCGGGCGGGGGGATAACAATGAGCAGTTCTTC.